This T cell receptor (beta chain) was captured by sequencing in a study of T cell responses to AZD1222 COVID-19 vaccine. Overall study context: Samples with a second dose at about 4 or about 12 weeks were pooled together. General study findings and limits: Just five to seven people given AZD1222 tested seropositive at baseline. Spike-specific TCR repertoires showed rising breadth and depth after two AZD1222 doses.

J was trimmed by 5 bases and V by 5 bases; bases with no gene match: 14. Germline CDR1 is MNHEY and CDR2 is SMNVEV (reference sequence). This CDR3 contains 16 residues. This clone was observed a few times. What it binds is not known. Method: immunoSEQ multiplex PCR; TCRdb's copy keeps in-frame clones and lacks some. The data contain roughly 150,000 clones, 80% to 95% of them seen just once; the ten biggest clones take up approximately 2.2%. This sample comprised peripheral blood, obtained on day 0 of AZD1222 vaccination. This chain uses TRBV27 with TRBJ1-1, with TRBD1 matching 7 bases. The TCR was taken from an adult in good health. The DNA of the CDR3 is TGTGCCAGCAGTCCCTCTTTCGGAGGGGGCGTGACTGAAGCTTTCTTT. Amino acids: CASSPSFGGGVTEAFF.